The following is a TCR beta chain sequence with its context. Its antigen remains unidentified. One junction end does not reproduce the germline sequence, and a read error may be involved. Study-wide results and limits: Tumor memory CD4+ T cell TCR gene usage clustered with blood and lymph node memory CD4+ cells and lymph node naive CD4+ cells.

TCRdb ran MiXCR on the 5' RACE reads and lists one entry per CDR3 protein. The data contain about 32,000 distinct CDR3 sequences, 25% to 30% of them seen just once; the ten biggest clones take up over 2%. Germline CDR1 reads LGHNA; CDR2 reads YNFKEQ. This CDR3 spans 12 amino acids. Treg sorting used a CD4+CD25+CD127-/low gate. The material sequenced was tumor-infiltrating Tregs sorted from the breast tumor. The receptor's source is a female donor with breast cancer. The V and J genes are TRBV4-2 and TRBJ2-2; D may be TRBD2 (6 bases). The CDR3 region is CVSSQLNRELSF. Written as DNA, the CDR3 is TGTGTCAGCAGCCAACTCAATCGGGAGTTGTCTTTT.